This T cell receptor (beta chain) is from a study of vaccination and CD4 T cells after COVID-19. For the study at large: Six male and four female convalescents took part, two of them Hispanic. Study-wide findings and caveats: Spike mono-reactivity held for 304 of 307 vaccine-specific clones in convalescent patients.

Sample treatment: roughly 10-day PBMC culture with coronavirus spike peptide pools or control peptides (ViraFEST assay). Under the ViraFEST approach, antigen-specific T cells were expanded with peptide pools and TCRs subsequently sequenced. Germline CDR1 is LNHDA and CDR2 is SQIVND (reference sequence). Trimming left V 3 bases short and J 0 bases short, with 8 bases between. The length of the CDR3 is 15 residues. Cultured CD4+ T cell DNA underwent sequencing with the Oncomine TCR Beta short-read assay. TCRdb called the PCR reads again in MiXCR, with one record for every CDR3 protein. The table has 8,500 to 10,000 distinct CDR3 sequences, more than 20% seen once. Comments on this clonotype: Its antigen is unidentified.

Sequencing used cultured CD4+ T cells from blood. This clonotype was sampled from a human donor with COVID-19. This sequence joins TRBV19 and TRBJ2-2; no reliable D call. CDR3 region: CASSISAANTGELFF. The CDR3 DNA follows: TGTGCCAGTAGTATCTCGGCAGCGAACACCGGGGAGCTGTTTTTT.